Listed here is a single TCR beta chain. This sample stems from a study of blood T cell repertoires in COVID-19. Sequenced by immunoSEQ multiplex PCR; TCRdb stores in-frame clones only, minus some. The data hold roughly 570,000 clones, with around nine tenths observed a single time. Sequencing input: peripheral blood. The sequence came from a woman aged 45 to 65 with COVID-19, enrolled during active disease.

The CDR3 here is CASSVDVTEDTQYF. The DNA of the CDR3 is TGTGCCAGCAGCGTAGATGTGACAGAAGATACGCAGTATTTT. The chain combines TRBV9 with TRBJ2-3; D is perhaps TRBD1 (5 bases). The CDR3 contains 14 residues. Germline assignment: CDR1 SGDLS and CDR2 YYNGEE. V lost 0 bases and J 5 bases, leaving 10 bases between the germline ends.